This T cell receptor beta chain came from a study of siplizumab effects on memory and regulatory T cells. The CDR3 covers 15 residues. The germline V gene encodes CDR1 SNHLY and CDR2 FYNNEI. Assayed TCR templates numbered about 10^5 for each sample. The protocol was immunoSEQ multiplex PCR, while the TCRdb copy is restricted to in-frame clones and leaves out a portion. The sample lists over 100,000 clones; roughly 94% were seen once. On this clone itself: Its specificity is not known. The junction departs from the called germline gene at one end, perhaps through a read error.

General observations from the study: Naive T cells seemed more diverse than memory cells; they also seemed major alloresponse contributors. Roughly 75-97% of proliferating CD4+ or CD8+ clones lacked an assignable naive or memory phenotype. Alloreactive CD4+ clones that could be mapped were on average about 64% Treg-derived with siplizumab, against over 25% in controls.

The specimen was Tregs sorted from blood. The TCR originated in a human donor in good health. The chain uses TRBV2 and TRBJ2-1, with D tentatively TRBD1 or TRBD2 (6 bases each). CDR3 loop: CASGDGGRGDNEQFF. CDR3 sequence (DNA): TGTGCCAGCGGTGATGGGGGTAGGGGGGACAATGAGCAGTTCTTC.